Listed below are T cell receptor beta chains from one sample, sequenced in a study of control samples from healthy donors and cancer patients. Profiled with immunoSEQ multiplex PCR; TCRdb holds only in-frame clones, not every one. The sample has around 64,000 clones; approximately 89% are singletons. The sample taken for sequencing was PBMCs. The receptors here all came from a man in his sixties with colorectal cancer. CDR3s leave out the opening cysteine and the closing phenylalanine or tryptophan. D genes are given only for firm matches.

J gene,V gene,D gene,CDR3 protein
TRBJ2-7,TRBV6-1,TRBD1,ASSEDRRGEQY
TRBJ2-1,TRBV19,TRBD2,ASSISSGVNEQF
TRBJ2-2,TRBV9,TRBD2,ASSTPGGTDTGELF
TRBJ2-7,TRBV19,-,ASRPLGIEEQY
TRBJ2-7,TRBV2,TRBD2,AAQWEGIYEQY
TRBJ1-5,TRBV5-4,-,ASSLDNQPQH
TRBJ1-2,TRBV9,-,ASGGILYGYT
TRBJ1-5,TRBV2,TRBD1,ASSGTGGQPQH
TRBJ1-1,TRBV4-1,-,ASSQDPLMNTEAF
TRBJ2-5,TRBV6-4,-,ASSDLPGGLGTQY
TRBJ1-5,TRBV6-5,-,ASSTRGHGQPQH
TRBJ2-3,TRBV4-2,-,ASSQGYVGTDTQY
TRBJ2-2,TRBV7-3,-,ASSLDFGELF
TRBJ1-5,TRBV7-9,-,ASSLDNQPQH
TRBJ1-2,TRBV10-3,-,ATGSGQVNYGYT
TRBJ2-5,TRBV12-3/TRBV12-4,TRBD2,ASRTSVETQY
TRBJ1-2,TRBV15,-,ATSRDLDRHNYGYT
TRBJ2-3,TRBV4-3,TRBD2,ASSQDGGVPSDTQY
TRBJ1-6,TRBV7-6,-,ASSLAPNSPLH
TRBJ2-1,TRBV7-2,TRBD2,ASSLAPAGVNEQF
TRBJ2-7,TRBV7-2,TRBD1,ASSLGGTVNYEQY
TRBJ1-5,TRBV30,-,AWSVGAINQPQH
TRBJ1-3,TRBV5-1,-,ASSAPDTYSGNTIY
TRBJ1-4,TRBV3-1/TRBV3-2,-,ASSQIKEKLF
TRBJ2-4,TRBV6-5,-,ASSPHRVAKNIQY
TRBJ2-7,TRBV4-2,TRBD1,ASSPGQGTYEQY
TRBJ1-2,TRBV28,TRBD1,ASSTGVPYGYT
TRBJ2-2,TRBV5-1,TRBD2,ASSSRGAGGPSNTGELF
TRBJ1-3,TRBV9,-,ASSVGGRRSGNTIY
TRBJ1-5,TRBV9,-,ASSVEGSSNQPQH
TRBJ2-5,TRBV12-3/TRBV12-4,-,ASSSSKGTQY
TRBJ2-7,TRBV25-1,TRBD2,ASTRAGGYEQY
TRBJ2-4,TRBV12-5,-,ASALWGQKNIQY
TRBJ2-7,TRBV5-5,-,ASSLVGRSYEQY
TRBJ1-5,TRBV6-1,-,ASSEQGQMRQPQH
TRBJ2-5,TRBV20-1,-,SANQETQY
TRBJ1-4,TRBV15,-,ATSPRWATNEKLF
TRBJ2-7,TRBV9,-,ASSVFLGTVVYEQY
TRBJ2-6,TRBV11-3,TRBD1,ASSPGTGESGANVLT
TRBJ2-7,TRBV6-5,TRBD2,ASSWEGPTYEQY
TRBJ2-2,TRBV5-1,TRBD2,ASSYGTSGGRTGELF
TRBJ2-6,TRBV7-2,-,ASSLNPGANVLT
TRBJ2-5,TRBV9,TRBD2,ASNPGRLAGGLETQY
TRBJ2-1,TRBV10-3,-,AISLLADEQF
TRBJ2-5,TRBV11-3,-,ASSPRVFQETQY
TRBJ2-5,TRBV5-4,-,ASSMGAVQETQY
TRBJ1-2,TRBV6-5,TRBD1,ASSPADRVGYGYT
TRBJ2-5,TRBV7-2,-,ASSLGGTQGAQY
TRBJ2-3,TRBV11-3,-,ASTLGTDTQY
TRBJ2-5,TRBV5-1,TRBD2,ASTAGASGQETQY